The entry below describes one T cell receptor (beta chain). Its antigen is not identified. This sample is part of a study of T cells in Graves' hyperthyroidism and ophthalmopathy. The study, taken as a whole, reports: Within blood appeared most thyroid clonotypes that had expanded above 0.001. The model made its ophthalmopathy prediction, and onset followed a median about 5.9 months later.

Trimming left V 8 bases short and J 3 bases short, with 20 bases between. This CDR3 region has 16 residues. CDR1 and CDR2 from the germline V gene are ENHRY and SYGVKD. TCR beta CDR3 sequences were amplified from RNA transcripts. First-round RT-PCR with HTBI primers amplified the TCR CDR3 region. One entry per CDR3 protein, called by TCRdb with MiXCR from the multiplex PCR reads. The table records hundreds of thousands of distinct CDR3 sequences, 45% of them present only once. Investigators excluded patients with uncontrolled infection, other autoimmune disease, pregnancy or lactation. Diagnosing involved the use of clinical symptoms, serum thyroxine and TRAb, thyroid ultrasound and orbital computed tomography.

This rearrangement joins TRBV10-3 to TRBJ1-5; D is unclear. Material for sequencing was peripheral blood or thyroid tissue (not recorded which). This clonotype originated in an adult man with Graves' disease, either hyperthyroidism or ophthalmopathy (not recorded which). The CDR3, as DNA: TGTGCCATCGGAGATATAGGGCTCATGATCAATCAGCCCCAGCATTTT. It is translated as CAIGDIGLMINQPQHF.